This T cell receptor beta chain is from a study of T cells in Graves' hyperthyroidism and ophthalmopathy. Overall study findings and caveats: Most thyroid clonotypes expanded above 0.001 were also detected in blood.

V was cut by 0 bases and J by 7 bases, with 12 bases left in between. The CDR3 loop spans 15 amino acids. Germline V gene sequence: CDR1 SNHLY, CDR2 FYNNEI. The TCR beta CDR3 regions underwent amplification using RNA transcripts as the source. The primer set for the first-round RT-PCR of the TCR CDR3 was HTBI. TCRdb re-analysed the multiplex PCR reads in MiXCR, keeping a single row per CDR3 protein. The data show a few hundred thousand distinct CDR3 sequences, approximately 14% seen once. Regarding this clonotype: No antigen is known for it.

Blood from later-ophthalmopathy patients was taken at first hyperthyroidism diagnosis. The TCR sequence derives from a woman under 30 with Graves' hyperthyroidism that later progressed to Graves' ophthalmopathy. The specimen sequenced was blood. J is TRBJ1-4 and V is TRBV2; D may be TRBD1 (6 bases). Here the CDR3 reads CASSEARGAFEKLFF. For the CDR3, the DNA is TGTGCCAGCAGTGAAGCTCGGGGGGCATTTGAAAAACTGTTTTTT.